This T cell receptor beta chain emerged from a study of cytomegalovirus exposure and HLA in healthy donors. In the study overall: Among 150 million to 200 million T cells, an earlier analysis found approximately 110 million unique TCR beta sequences. Study results and caveats: Cytomegalovirus-associated TCR beta chains were listed, numbering some 170. Later analysis reportedly placed an Asian-associated ancestry cluster below the roughly 690-donor mean in N-insertions.

A multiplex PCR was run with 60 Vbeta primers and 13 Jbeta primers. Sequenced by immunoSEQ multiplex PCR; TCRdb stores in-frame clones only, minus some. The sample yields about 150,000 clones, roughly a tenth seen once. All donors participated as healthy donors of bone marrow. Trimming cost V 0 bases and J 4 bases, with 15 bases left between them. The germline gives CDR1 MNHEY, CDR2 SVGAGI. This CDR3 region has 16 residues. On this clone itself: Its antigen is still unknown.

Sequenced material: PBMCs. The chain has TRBV6-5 and TRBJ1-2; tentative D call: TRBD1 (5 bases). The receptor's source is a male donor in good health and CMV-seronegative. The DNA for the CDR3 is TGTGCCAGCAGTTACTCAAGTCCAGGGCTCGGCTATGGCTACACCTTC. It specifies CASSYSSPGLGYGYTF.